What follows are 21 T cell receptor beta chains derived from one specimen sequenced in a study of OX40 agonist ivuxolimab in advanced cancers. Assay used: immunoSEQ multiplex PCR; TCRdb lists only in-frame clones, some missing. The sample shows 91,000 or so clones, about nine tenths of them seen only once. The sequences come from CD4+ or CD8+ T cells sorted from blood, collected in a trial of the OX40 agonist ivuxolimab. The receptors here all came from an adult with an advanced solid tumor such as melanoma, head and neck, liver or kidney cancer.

The CDR3: CASKTGTVNTEAFF. In DNA, the CDR3 is TGCGCCAGCAAAACCGGGACGGTGAACACTGAAGCTTTCTTT. This chain links TRBV5-1 with TRBJ1-1; maybe TRBD1 (5 bases). Trimming stripped 6 bases from V and 0 bases from J, with 12 bases between. Germline V CDR1 and CDR2: SGHRS, YFSETQ. The CDR3 extends over 14 amino acids.

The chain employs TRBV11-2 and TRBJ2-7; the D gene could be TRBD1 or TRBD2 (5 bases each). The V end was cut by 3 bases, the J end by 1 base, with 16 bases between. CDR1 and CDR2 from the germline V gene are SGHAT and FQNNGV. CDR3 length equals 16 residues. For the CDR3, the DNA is TGTGCCAGCAGCTTGGGTCCCGGGACGGGTTCCTACGAGCAGTACTTC. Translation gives CASSLGPGTGSYEQYF.

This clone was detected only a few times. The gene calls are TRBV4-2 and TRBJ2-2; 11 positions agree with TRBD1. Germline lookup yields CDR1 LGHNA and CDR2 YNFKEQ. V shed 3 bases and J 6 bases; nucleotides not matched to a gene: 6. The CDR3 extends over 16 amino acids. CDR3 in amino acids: CASSQTDRGLPGELFF. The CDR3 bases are TGTGCCAGCAGCCAGACGGACAGGGGGCTTCCCGGGGAGCTGTTTTTT.

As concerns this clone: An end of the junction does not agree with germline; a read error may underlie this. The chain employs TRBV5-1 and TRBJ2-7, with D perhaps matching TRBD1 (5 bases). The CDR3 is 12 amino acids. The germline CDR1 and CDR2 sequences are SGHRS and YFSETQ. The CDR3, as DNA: TGCGCCAGCAGATTGGACAACTACGAGCAGTACTTC. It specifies CASRLDNYEQYF. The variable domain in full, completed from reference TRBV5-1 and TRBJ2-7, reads KAGVTQTPRYLIKTRGQQVTLSCSPISGHRSVSWYQQTPGQGLQFLFEYFSETQRNKGNFPGRFSGRQFSNSRSEMNVSTLELGDSALYLCASRLDNYEQYFGPGTRLTVT.

The CDR3 DNA follows: TGTGCCAGCAGCCCGACCGGGACCCGGGGAGAAAAACTGTTTTTT. Protein sequence: CASSPTGTRGEKLFF. J is TRBJ1-4 and V is TRBV7-3; D possibly corresponds to TRBD1 (5 bases). The CDR3 is 15 residues long. Germline V gene lookup returns CDR1 SGHTA and CDR2 FQGTGA. Trimming took off 5 bases at V and 8 bases at J, with 18 bases between the two ends.

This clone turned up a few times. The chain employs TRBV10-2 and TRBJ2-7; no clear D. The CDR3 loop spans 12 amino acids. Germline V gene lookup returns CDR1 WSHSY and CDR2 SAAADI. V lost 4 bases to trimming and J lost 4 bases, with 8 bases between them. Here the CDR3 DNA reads TGCGCCAGCAGTGTGGGCGGTTACGAGCAGTACTTC. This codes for CASSVGGYEQYF.

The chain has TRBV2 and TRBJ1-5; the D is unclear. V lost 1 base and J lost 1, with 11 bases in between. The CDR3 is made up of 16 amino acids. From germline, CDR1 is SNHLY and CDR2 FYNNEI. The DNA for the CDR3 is TGTGCCAGCAGTGAAGAGGAGGTCAGGAGCAATCAGCCCCAGCATTTT. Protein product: CASSEEEVRSNQPQHF.

The CDR3 sequence: CASMGTGGLEAFF. The CDR3 DNA follows: TGCGCCAGCATGGGGACAGGGGGCCTTGAAGCTTTCTTT. The rearrangement joins TRBV10-2 to TRBJ1-1; 12 bases are a match to TRBD1. V was pared by 7 bases and J by 7 bases, with 4 bases of the junction left unmatched. This CDR3 spans 13 amino acids. Germline assignment: CDR1 WSHSY and CDR2 SAAADI.

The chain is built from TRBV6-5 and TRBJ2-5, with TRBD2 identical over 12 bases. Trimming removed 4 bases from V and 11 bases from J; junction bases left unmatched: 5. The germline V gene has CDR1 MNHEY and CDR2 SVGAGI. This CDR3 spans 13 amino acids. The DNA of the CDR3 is TGTGCCAGCAGTTCCGGACTAGCGGGGTCGCAGTACTTC. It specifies CASSSGLAGSQYF.

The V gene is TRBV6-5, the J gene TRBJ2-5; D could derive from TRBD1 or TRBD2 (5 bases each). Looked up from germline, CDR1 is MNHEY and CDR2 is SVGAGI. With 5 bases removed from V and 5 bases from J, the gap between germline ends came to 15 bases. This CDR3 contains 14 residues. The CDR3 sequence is CASSGAGAGETQYF. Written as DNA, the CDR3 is TGTGCCAGCAGTGGAGCCGGGGCAGGGGAGACCCAGTACTTC.

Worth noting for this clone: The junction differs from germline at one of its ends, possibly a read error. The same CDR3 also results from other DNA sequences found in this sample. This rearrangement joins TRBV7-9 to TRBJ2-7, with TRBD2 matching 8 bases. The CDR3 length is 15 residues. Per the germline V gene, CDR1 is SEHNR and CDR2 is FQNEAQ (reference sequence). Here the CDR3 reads CASSLAIAGPYEQYF. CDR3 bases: TGTGCCAGCAGCTTAGCGATAGCGGGGCCCTACGAGCAGTATTTC. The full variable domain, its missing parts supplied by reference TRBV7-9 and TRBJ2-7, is DTGVSQNPRHKITKRGQNVTFRCDPISEHNRLYWYRQTLGQGPEFLTYFQNEAQLEKSRLLSDRFSAERPKGSFSTLEIQRTEQGDSAMYLCASSLAIAGPYEQYFGPGTRLTVT.

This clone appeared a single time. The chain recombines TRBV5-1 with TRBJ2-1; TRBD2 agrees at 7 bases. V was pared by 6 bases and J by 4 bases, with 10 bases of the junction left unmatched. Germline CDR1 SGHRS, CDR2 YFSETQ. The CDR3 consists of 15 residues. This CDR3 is CASTVGGPSYNEQFF. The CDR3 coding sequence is TGCGCCAGCACGGTGGGAGGGCCTTCGTACAATGAGCAGTTCTTC.

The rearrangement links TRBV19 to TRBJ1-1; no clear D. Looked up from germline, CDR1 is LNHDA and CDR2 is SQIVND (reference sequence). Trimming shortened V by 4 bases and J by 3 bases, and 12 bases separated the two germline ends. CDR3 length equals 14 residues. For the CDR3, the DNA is TGTGCCAGTAGTAATAAGGGCGGATACACTGAAGCTTTCTTT. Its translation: CASSNKGGYTEAFF.

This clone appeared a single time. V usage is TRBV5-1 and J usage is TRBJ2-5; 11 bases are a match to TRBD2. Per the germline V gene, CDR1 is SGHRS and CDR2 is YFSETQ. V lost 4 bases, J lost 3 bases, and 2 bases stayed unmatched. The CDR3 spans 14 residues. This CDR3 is CASSATSGEETQYF. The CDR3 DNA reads TGCGCCAGCAGCGCGACTAGCGGGGAAGAGACCCAGTACTTC.

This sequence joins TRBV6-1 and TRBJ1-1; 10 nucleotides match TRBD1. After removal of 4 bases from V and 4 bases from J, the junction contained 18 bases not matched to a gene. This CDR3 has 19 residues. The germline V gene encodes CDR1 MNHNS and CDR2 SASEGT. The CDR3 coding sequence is TGTGCCAGCAGTGGTAAATTCCCGGGACAGGGGAGCAGGCCCACTGAAGCTTTCTTT. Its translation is CASSGKFPGQGSRPTEAFF.

CDR3 bases: TGTGCCAGCAAGCCCGGGAACACTGAAGCTTTCTTT. Encoded protein: CASKPGNTEAFF. The chain has TRBV6-1 and TRBJ1-1, with D unresolved. The CDR3 is 12 residues long. Germline V gene data show CDR1 as MNHNS and CDR2 as SASEGT. Trimming left V 7 bases short and J 1 base short, with 7 bases between.

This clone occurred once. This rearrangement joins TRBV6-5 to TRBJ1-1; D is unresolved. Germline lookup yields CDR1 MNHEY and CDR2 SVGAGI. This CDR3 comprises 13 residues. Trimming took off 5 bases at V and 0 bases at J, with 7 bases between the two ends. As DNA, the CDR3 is TGTGCCAGCAGTGACCAGATGAACACTGAAGCTTTCTTT. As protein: CASSDQMNTEAFF.

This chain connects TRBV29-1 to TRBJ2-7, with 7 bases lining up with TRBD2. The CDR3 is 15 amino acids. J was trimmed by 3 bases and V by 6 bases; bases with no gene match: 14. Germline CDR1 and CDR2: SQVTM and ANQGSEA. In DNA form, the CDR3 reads TGCAGCGTAGCGGGGTTCAGTAGCGGAGACTACGAGCAGTACTTC. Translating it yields CSVAGFSSGDYEQYF.

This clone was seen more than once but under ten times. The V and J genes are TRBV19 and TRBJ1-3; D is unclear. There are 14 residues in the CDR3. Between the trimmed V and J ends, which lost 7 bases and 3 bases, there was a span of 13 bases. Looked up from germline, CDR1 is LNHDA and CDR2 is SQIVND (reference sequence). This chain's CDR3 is CASTRAPNGNTIYF. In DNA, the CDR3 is TGTGCCAGTACCCGGGCCCCAAATGGAAACACCATATATTTT.

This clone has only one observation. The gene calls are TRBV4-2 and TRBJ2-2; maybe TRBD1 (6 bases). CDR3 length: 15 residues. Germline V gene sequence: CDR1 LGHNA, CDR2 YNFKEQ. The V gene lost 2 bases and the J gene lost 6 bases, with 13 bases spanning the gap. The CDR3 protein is CASSQFRTVAGELFF. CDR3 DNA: TGTGCCAGCAGCCAATTTAGGACAGTCGCCGGGGAGCTGTTTTTT.

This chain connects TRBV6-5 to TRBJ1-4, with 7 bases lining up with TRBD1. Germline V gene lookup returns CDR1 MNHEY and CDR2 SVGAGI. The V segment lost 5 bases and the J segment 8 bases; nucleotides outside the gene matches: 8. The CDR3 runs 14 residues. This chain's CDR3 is CASSRTGSLEKLFF. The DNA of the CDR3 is TGTGCCAGCAGTCGGACAGGATCTCTAGAAAAACTGTTTTTT.